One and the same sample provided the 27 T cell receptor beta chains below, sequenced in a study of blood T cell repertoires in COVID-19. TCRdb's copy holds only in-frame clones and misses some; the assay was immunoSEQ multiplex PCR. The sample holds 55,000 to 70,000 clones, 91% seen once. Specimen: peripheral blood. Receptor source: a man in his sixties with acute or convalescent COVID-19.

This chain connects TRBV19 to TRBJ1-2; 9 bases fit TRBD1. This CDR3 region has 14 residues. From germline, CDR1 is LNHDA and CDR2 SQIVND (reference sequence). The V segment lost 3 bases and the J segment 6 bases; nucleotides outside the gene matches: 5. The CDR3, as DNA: TGTGCCAGTAGTATCGGACAGGGGTATGATGGCTACACCTTC. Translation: CASSIGQGYDGYTF.

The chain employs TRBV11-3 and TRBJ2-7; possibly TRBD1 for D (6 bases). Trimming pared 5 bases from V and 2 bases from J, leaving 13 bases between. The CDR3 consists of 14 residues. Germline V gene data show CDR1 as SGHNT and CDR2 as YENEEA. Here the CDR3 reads CASSKGQATYEQYF. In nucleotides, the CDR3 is TGTGCCAGCAGCAAGGGACAAGCAACCTACGAGCAGTACTTC.

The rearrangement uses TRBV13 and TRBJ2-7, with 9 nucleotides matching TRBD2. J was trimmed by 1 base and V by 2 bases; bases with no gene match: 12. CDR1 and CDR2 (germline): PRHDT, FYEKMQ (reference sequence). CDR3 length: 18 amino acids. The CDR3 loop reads CASSLRLAERGGSYEQYF. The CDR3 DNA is TGTGCCAGCAGCTTAAGACTAGCGGAGAGGGGAGGGTCCTACGAGCAGTACTTC. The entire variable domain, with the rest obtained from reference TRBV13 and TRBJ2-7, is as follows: AAGVIQSPRHLIKEKRETATLKCYPIPRHDTVYWYQQGPGQDPQFLISFYEKMQSDKGSIPDRFSAQQFSDYHSELNMSSLELGDSALYFCASSLRLAERGGSYEQYFGPGTRLTVT.

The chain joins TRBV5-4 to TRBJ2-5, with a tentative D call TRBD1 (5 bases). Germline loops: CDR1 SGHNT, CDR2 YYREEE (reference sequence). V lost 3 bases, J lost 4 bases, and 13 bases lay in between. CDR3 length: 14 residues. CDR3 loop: CASSYQGYPETQYF. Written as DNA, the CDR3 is TGTGCCAGCAGCTACCAGGGTTACCCAGAGACCCAGTACTTC.

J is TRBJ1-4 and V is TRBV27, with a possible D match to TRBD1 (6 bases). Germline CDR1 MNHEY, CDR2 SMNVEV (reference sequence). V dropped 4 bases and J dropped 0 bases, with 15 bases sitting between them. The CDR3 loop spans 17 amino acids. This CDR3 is CASSSTGLTATNEKLFF. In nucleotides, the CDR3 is TGTGCCAGCAGTTCGACAGGCCTCACCGCAACTAATGAAAAACTGTTTTTT.

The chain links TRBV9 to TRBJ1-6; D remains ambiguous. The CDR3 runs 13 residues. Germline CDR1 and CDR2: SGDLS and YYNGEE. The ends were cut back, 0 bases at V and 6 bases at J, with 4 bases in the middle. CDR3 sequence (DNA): TGTGCCAGCAGCGTAGAGCGTAATTCACCCCTCCACTTT. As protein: CASSVERNSPLHF.

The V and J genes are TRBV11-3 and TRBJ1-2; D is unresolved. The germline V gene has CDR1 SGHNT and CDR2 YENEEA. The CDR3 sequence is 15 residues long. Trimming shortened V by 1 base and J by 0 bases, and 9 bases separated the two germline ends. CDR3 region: CASSLGQRANYGYTF. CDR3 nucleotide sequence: TGTGCCAGCAGCTTAGGTCAGCGAGCTAACTATGGCTACACCTTC.

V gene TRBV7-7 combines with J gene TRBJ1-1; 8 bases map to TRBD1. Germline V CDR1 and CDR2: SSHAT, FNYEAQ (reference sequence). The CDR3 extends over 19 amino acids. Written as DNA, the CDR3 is TGTGCTAGCGGGTCCACCGGCCAGGGGGCGAAAAATGGGGACACTGAAGCTTTCTTT. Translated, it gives CASGSTGQGAKNGDTEAFF.

The CDR3, as DNA: TGTGCCAGCAGCTTAGAGACAGGGGGCGGCAACACTGAAGCTTTCTTT. Its protein product is CASSLETGGGNTEAFF. This chain connects TRBV7-8 to TRBJ1-1, with 10 bases identical to TRBD1. Germline lookup yields CDR1 SGHVS and CDR2 FQNEAQ. After removal of 1 base from V and 2 bases from J, the junction contained 4 bases not matched to a gene. The CDR3 extends over 16 amino acids.

DNA of the CDR3: TGTGCCAGCACCAAACTAACAGGGTCCAATGAGCAGTTCTTC. Translated: CASTKLTGSNEQFF. The gene calls are TRBV28 and TRBJ2-1; D is perhaps TRBD1 (6 bases). Trimming pared 7 bases from V and 6 bases from J, leaving 16 bases between. CDR3 length: 14 amino acids. The germline V gene has CDR1 MDHEN and CDR2 SYDVKM.

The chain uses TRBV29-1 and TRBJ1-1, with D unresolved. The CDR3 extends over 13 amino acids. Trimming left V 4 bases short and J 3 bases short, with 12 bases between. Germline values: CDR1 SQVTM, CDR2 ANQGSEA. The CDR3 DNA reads TGCAGCGTTGGTGAGGCTGCGGACACTGAAGCTTTCTTT. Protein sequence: CSVGEAADTEAFF.

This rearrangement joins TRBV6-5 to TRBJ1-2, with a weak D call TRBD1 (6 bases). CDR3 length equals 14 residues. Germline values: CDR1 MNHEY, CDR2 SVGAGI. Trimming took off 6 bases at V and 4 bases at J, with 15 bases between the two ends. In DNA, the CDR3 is TGTGCCAGCAGATCCCCAGGGGAACTCTATGGCTACACCTTC. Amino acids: CASRSPGELYGYTF.

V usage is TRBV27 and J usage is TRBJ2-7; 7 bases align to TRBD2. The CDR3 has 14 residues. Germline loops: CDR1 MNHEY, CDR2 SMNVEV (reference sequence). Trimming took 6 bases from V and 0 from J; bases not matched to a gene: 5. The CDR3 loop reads CASRDPSGSYEQYF. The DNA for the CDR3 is TGTGCCAGCAGGGATCCTAGCGGCTCCTACGAGCAGTACTTC.

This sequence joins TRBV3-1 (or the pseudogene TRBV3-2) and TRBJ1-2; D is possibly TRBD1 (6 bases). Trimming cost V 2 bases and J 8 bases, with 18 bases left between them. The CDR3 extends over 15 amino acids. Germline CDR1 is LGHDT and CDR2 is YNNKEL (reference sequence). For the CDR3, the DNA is TGTGCCAGCAGCCAAATGGTTGGGACACTGCAGGGCTACACCTTC. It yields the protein CASSQMVGTLQGYTF.

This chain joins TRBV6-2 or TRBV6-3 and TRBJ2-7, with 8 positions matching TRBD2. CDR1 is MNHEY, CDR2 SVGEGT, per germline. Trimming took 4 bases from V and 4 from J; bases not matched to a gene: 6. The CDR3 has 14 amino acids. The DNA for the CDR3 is TGTGCCAGCAGTTTCCCGGGACTAGGTTACGAGCAGTACTTC. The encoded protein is CASSFPGLGYEQYF.

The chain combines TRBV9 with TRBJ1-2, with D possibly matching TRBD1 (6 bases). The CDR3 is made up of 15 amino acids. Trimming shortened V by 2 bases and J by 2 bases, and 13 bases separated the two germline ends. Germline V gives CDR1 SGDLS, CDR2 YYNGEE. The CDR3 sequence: CASSVGTMGNYGYTF. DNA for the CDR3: TGTGCCAGCAGCGTGGGGACAATGGGGAACTATGGCTACACCTTC.

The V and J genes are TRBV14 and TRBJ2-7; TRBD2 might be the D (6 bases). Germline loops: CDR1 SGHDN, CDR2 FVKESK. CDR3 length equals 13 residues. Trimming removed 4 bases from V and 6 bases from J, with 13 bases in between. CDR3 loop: CASSLLGGSEQYF. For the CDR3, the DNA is TGTGCCAGCAGCCTCCTCGGAGGGTCCGAGCAGTACTTC.

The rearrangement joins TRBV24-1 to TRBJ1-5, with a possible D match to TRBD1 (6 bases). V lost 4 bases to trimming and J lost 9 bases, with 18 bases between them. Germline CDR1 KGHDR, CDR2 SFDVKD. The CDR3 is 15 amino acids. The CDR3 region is CATSESGGPGLPQHF. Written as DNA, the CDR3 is TGTGCCACCAGTGAGTCGGGGGGCCCGGGCTTGCCCCAGCATTTT.

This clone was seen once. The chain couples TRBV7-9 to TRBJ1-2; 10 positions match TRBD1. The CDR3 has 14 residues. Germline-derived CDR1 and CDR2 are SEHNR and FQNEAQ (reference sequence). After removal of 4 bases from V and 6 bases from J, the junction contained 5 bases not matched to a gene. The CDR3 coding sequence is TGTGCCAGCAGCTCCGGACAGGGGGGAAATGGCTACACCTTC. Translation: CASSSGQGGNGYTF.

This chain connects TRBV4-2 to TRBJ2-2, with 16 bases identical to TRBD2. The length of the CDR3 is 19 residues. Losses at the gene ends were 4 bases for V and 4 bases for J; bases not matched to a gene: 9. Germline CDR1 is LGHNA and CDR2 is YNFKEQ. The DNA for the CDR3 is TGTGCCAGCAGCCCGGGGACTAGCGGGAGGGCCTCGGTCACCGGGGAGCTGTTTTTT. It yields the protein CASSPGTSGRASVTGELFF.

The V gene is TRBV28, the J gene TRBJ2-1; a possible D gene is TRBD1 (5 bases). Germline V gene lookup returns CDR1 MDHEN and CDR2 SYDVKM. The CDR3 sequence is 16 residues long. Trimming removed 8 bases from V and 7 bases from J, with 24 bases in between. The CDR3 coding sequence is TGTGCCAGCTGGGGCCACGAGGTCCCAAGTATTAATGAGCAGTTCTTC. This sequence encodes CASWGHEVPSINEQFF. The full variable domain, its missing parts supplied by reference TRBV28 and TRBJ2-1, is DVKVTQSSRYLVKRTGEKVFLECVQDMDHENMFWYRQDPGLGLRLIYFSYDVKMKEKGDIPEGYSVSREKKERFSLILESASTNQTSMYLCASWGHEVPSINEQFFGPGTRLTVL.

The chain's CDR3 is CASSRQGEGQPQHF. The CDR3 region has the DNA TGTGCCAGTAGTCGACAGGGAGAGGGTCAGCCCCAGCATTTT. The rearrangement joins TRBV19 to TRBJ1-5; 7 nucleotides agree with TRBD1. The CDR3 covers 14 residues. The germline gives CDR1 LNHDA, CDR2 SQIVND (reference sequence). J gave up 6 bases and V 5 bases, and 7 bases lay outside the gene matches. The variable domain in full, with the rest retrieved from reference TRBV19 and TRBJ1-5, is DGGITQSPKYLFRKEGQNVTLSCEQNLNHDAMYWYRQDPGQGLRLIYYSQIVNDFQKGDIAEGYSVSREKKESFPLTVTSAQKNPTAFYLCASSRQGEGQPQHFGDGTRLSIL.

In nucleotides, the CDR3 is TGTGCCAGCAGCTTCAACAGGGGGTTCGAGACCCAGTACTTC. Translated: CASSFNRGFETQYF. The J gene is TRBJ2-5, the V gene TRBV5-8; 8 nucleotides line up with TRBD1. This CDR3 contains 14 residues. Germline trimming cut 2 bases from V and 5 bases from J; bases unmatched to any gene: 5. The germline CDR1 and CDR2 sequences are SGHTS and YDEGEE. Filled out from reference TRBV5-8 and TRBJ2-5, the complete variable domain reads EAGVTQSPTHLIKTRGQQATLRCSPISGHTSVYWYQQALGLGLQFLLWYDEGEERNRGNFPPRFSGRQFPNYSSELNVNALELEDSALYLCASSFNRGFETQYFGPGTRLLVL.

CDR3 nucleotides: TGTGCCAGCAGTTATTTTAGGACAGGGGATTCGTCCTTTGGCTACACCTTC. It is translated as CASSYFRTGDSSFGYTF. The chain links TRBV27 to TRBJ1-2; TRBD1 matches at 9 bases. With V trimmed by 4 bases and J by 7 bases, 16 bases remained unmatched. This CDR3 is built from 17 residues. Germline loops: CDR1 MNHEY, CDR2 SMNVEV (reference sequence).

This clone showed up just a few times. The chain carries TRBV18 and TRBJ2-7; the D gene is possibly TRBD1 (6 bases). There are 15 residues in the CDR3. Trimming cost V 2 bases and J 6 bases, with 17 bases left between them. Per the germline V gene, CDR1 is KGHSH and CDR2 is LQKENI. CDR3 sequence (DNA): TGTGCCAGCTCACCAGACTTACAGGGTTCGGGCGAGCAGTACTTC. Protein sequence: CASSPDLQGSGEQYF.

This CDR3 is CASSLVGGNSNQPQHF. Written as DNA, the CDR3 is TGTGCCAGCAGCTTGGTAGGAGGTAATAGCAATCAGCCCCAGCATTTT. This chain connects TRBV7-8 to TRBJ1-5; D remains ambiguous. Germline V gene data show CDR1 as SGHVS and CDR2 as FQNEAQ. Trimming took 3 bases from V and 0 from J, leaving 12 bases between them. The CDR3 is 16 amino acids.

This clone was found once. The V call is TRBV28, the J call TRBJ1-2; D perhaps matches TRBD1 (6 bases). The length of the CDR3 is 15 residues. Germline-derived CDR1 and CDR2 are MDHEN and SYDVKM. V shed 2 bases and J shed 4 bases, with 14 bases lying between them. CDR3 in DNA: TGTGCCAGCAGTTTAAACGGGGGGCACGGCTATGGCTACACCTTC. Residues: CASSLNGGHGYGYTF.